These 5 T cell receptor beta chains share one sample of origin, sequenced in a study of a mutant IDH1 vaccine in newly diagnosed glioma. These TCRs are of unknown antigen specificity. Sequenced by immunoSEQ multiplex PCR; TCRdb stores in-frame clones only, minus some. The sample comprises 40,000 to 45,000 clones, about 76% of which are singletons, and 5.3% rests with the top ten. Regarding time point: week 23, last vaccination. Vaccine doses each comprised 300 ug of mutant IDH1 20-mer peptide, with topical imiquimod. Source: PBMCs, taken from a glioma patient whose treatment included an IDH1 peptide vaccine. These receptors all come from a man aged 50 to 60 with glioma.

The gene calls are TRBV19 and TRBJ1-5; D ambiguous. Germline loops: CDR1 LNHDA, CDR2 SQIVND (reference sequence). This CDR3 is built from 14 residues. V was trimmed by 7 bases and J by 4 bases, leaving 14 bases between them. The CDR3 here is CASTLQRFNQPQHF. The DNA of the CDR3 is TGTGCCAGTACCTTGCAGAGGTTTAATCAGCCCCAGCATTTT.

The rearrangement links TRBV20-1 to TRBJ2-3, with D tentatively TRBD1 or TRBD2 (5 bases each). V gave up 6 bases and J gave up 5 bases, with 9 bases separating them. This CDR3 has 11 residues. The germline V gene has CDR1 DFQATT and CDR2 SNEGSKA (reference sequence). CDR3 in DNA: TGCAGTGCCGGGACCCAAGATACGCAGTATTTT. Residues: CSAGTQDTQYF.

Relative to its sample, this clone is medium-sized (0.01 to 0.1%). Different DNA sequences within this sample yield the same CDR3. The chain combines TRBV4-1 with TRBJ1-1; 9 bases fit TRBD1. With V trimmed by 1 base and J by 2 bases, 5 bases remained unmatched. This CDR3 has 16 amino acids. The germline V gene has CDR1 MGHRA and CDR2 YSYEKL. CDR3 bases: TGCGCCAGCAGCCAAGTCGGGGGACAGGGAAACACTGAAGCTTTCTTT. It specifies CASSQVGGQGNTEAFF.

The table lists this clone with a few counts. This rearrangement joins TRBV6-5 to TRBJ1-2; D ambiguous. This CDR3 region has 14 residues. Trimming pared 6 bases from V and 4 bases from J, leaving 15 bases between. The germline V gene has CDR1 MNHEY and CDR2 SVGAGI. The CDR3: CASSLRSIGYGYTF. The DNA for the CDR3 is TGTGCCAGCAGCCTCAGATCGATAGGCTATGGCTACACCTTC.

The chain is built from TRBV30 and TRBJ1-5; D unresolved. CDR1 GTSNPN and CDR2 SVGIG come from the germline V gene (reference sequence). The length of the CDR3 is 14 residues. V lost 6 bases, J lost 7 bases, and 19 bases lay in between. CDR3 nucleotides: TGTGCCTGTGCTCCAGGAGGGAACAAACAGCCCCAGCATTTT. Translation: CACAPGGNKQPQHF.